This record looks at one T cell receptor beta chain sequence and its context. Antigen specificity is unknown. The sample comes from a study of T cell responses to AZD1222 COVID-19 vaccine. Notes on the study in general: An increase in Spike-specific TCR breadth and depth was observed after two AZD1222 doses.

Generated by immunoSEQ multiplex PCR, the TCRdb table keeps only in-frame clones and is missing some. The sample shows 150,000 or so clones, about 90% of them seen only once. The CDR3 spans 13 residues. V lost 2 bases to trimming and J lost 8 bases, with 12 bases between them. CDR1 and CDR2 from the germline V gene are ENHRY and SYGVKD. The receptor was isolated from an adult in good health. The chain recombines TRBV10-3 with TRBJ1-2; no definite D call. The sample in question was peripheral blood, obtained on day 0 of AZD1222 vaccination. CDR3 DNA: TGTGCCATCAGTGAGCTCAGGCCGGACGGCTACACCTTC. Translating gives CAISELRPDGYTF.